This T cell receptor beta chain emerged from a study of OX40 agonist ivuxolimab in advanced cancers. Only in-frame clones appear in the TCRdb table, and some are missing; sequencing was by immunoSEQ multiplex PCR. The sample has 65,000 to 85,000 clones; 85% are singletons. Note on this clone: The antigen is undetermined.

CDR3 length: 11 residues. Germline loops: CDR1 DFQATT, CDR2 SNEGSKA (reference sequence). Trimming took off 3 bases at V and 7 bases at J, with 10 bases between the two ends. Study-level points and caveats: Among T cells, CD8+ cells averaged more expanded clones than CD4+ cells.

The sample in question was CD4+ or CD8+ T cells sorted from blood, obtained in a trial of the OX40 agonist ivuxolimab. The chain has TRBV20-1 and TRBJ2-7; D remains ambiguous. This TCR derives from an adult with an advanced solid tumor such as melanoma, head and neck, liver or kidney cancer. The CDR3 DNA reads TGCAGTGCTAGCCGCGAGGAGGAGCAGTACTTC. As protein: CSASREEEQYF.